This entry features one T cell receptor (beta chain) sequence. Its specificity is unknown. The source of the sample is a study of Ad26.COV2.S vaccination and SARS-CoV-2 variants. Data came from immunoSEQ multiplex PCR; TCRdb stores just in-frame clones and leaves some out. The sample includes 400,000 to 500,000 clones, more than 75% of them seen just once. Per germline, CDR1 SNHLY and CDR2 FYNNEI. With 5 bases clipped from V and 6 bases from J, the junction kept 8 bases outside the gene matches. There are 15 residues in the CDR3. General observations from the study: Recipients given vaccine exceeded placebo recipients in spike-specific TCR breadth. Comparability of non-spike TCR breadth was observed across vaccine and placebo recipients.

Treatment given: around 19 received Ad26.COV2.S at low or high dose, single or two shots; about five received placebo; per-sample allocation not given. Specimens were obtained on day 63 following the first vaccine or placebo injection. The chain recombines TRBV2 with TRBJ2-2; 8 bases line up with TRBD2. This TCR derives from a person between 18 and 59 years old who received the Ad26.COV2.S COVID-19 vaccine or a placebo. Sequencing was performed on peripheral blood, taken in a trial of Ad26.COV2.S vaccine versus placebo. CDR3 residues: CASSRTGGRSGELFF. The CDR3 DNA reads TGTGCCAGCAGTCGGACGGGGGGGCGGTCCGGGGAGCTGTTTTTT.